The next 19 T cell receptor beta chains were all read from a single sample in a study of blood T cells in healthy people across ages. Next came a second PCR, run for about 7 to 11 cycles, which used a sample-barcoded 5' primer along with a J-beta primer mix. TCRdb analysed the 5' RACE reads with MiXCR anew, one entry per CDR3 protein. The sample gives 700,000 or so distinct CDR3 sequences, 22% of which show up once; roughly 22% is in the top ten. Sequenced sample: blood. The receptors stem from a man between 65 and 80 years old in good health.

This clonotype was recorded at least ten times. The rearrangement links TRBV2 to TRBJ2-3; a possible D gene is TRBD1 (5 bases). Trimming removed 8 bases at V and 6 bases at J, with 18 bases between. CDR1 and CDR2 from the germline V gene are SNHLY and FYNNEI. The CDR3 consists of 14 residues. As DNA, the CDR3 is TGTGCCAGCCAGGCCGGCAGGGTCGATGATACGCAGTATTTT. Translation: CASQAGRVDDTQYF.

The CDR3 here is CSARMLAGGTDTQYF. In DNA form, the CDR3 reads TGCAGTGCTAGGATGCTAGCGGGGGGCACAGATACGCAGTATTTT. The gene calls are TRBV20-1 and TRBJ2-3, with TRBD2 identical over 10 bases. The V segment lost 3 bases and the J segment 1 base; nucleotides outside the gene matches: 4. Germline V lookup: CDR1 DFQATT, CDR2 SNEGSKA (reference sequence). There are 15 residues in the CDR3.

The chain links TRBV7-7 to TRBJ2-3; possibly TRBD1 for D (5 bases). Trimming pared 6 bases from V and 5 bases from J, leaving 18 bases between. The V gene's germline CDR1 is SSHAT and CDR2 FNYEAQ (reference sequence). The CDR3 totals 15 residues. As DNA, the CDR3 is TGTGCCAGCAGTCGCCAGGGTGGTCGCGTAGATACGCAGTATTTT. This encodes CASSRQGGRVDTQYF.

This clonotype occurred a few times. The chain combines TRBV7-8 with TRBJ2-3, with TRBD2 matching 7 bases. Trimming cost V 8 bases and J 5 bases; bases outside gene matches: 10. Germline V lookup: CDR1 SGHVS, CDR2 FQNEAQ. This CDR3 has 14 amino acids. This chain's CDR3 is CASSGLADLDTQYF. For the CDR3, the DNA is TGTGCCAGCTCGGGGCTAGCGGATCTAGATACGCAGTATTTT.

This clonotype showed up just a few times. V is TRBV11-3 and J is TRBJ2-2; D ambiguous. The CDR3 consists of 13 residues. The germline V gene has CDR1 SGHNT and CDR2 YENEEA. Trimming stripped 0 bases from V and 3 bases from J, with 2 bases between. DNA of the CDR3: TGTGCCAGCAGCTTAGAAGACACCGGGGAGCTGTTTTTT. Translation gives CASSLEDTGELFF.

About this clonotype itself: One end of the junction is discordant with germline, which a read error may explain. The chain links TRBV20-1 to TRBJ2-3; TRBD1 matches 8 bases. Germline loops: CDR1 DFQATT, CDR2 SNEGSKA (reference sequence). This CDR3 is built from 13 residues. For the CDR3, the DNA is TGCAGCCCCGAGGGCCGCGGGACAGGTACGCAGTATTTT. It codes for CSPEGRGTGTQYF.

This clonotype was seen a few times. One junction end disagrees with the germline gene, perhaps due to a read error. The chain carries TRBV6-2 or TRBV6-3 and TRBJ2-7; 9 bases are shared with TRBD1. The DNA end is a closer match to TRBJ2-1, so the J assignment may be wrong. CDR1 and CDR2 (germline): MNHEY, SVGEGT. The CDR3 totals 15 residues. This CDR3 reads CACSYGDRAHNEQFF. DNA for the CDR3: TGTGCCTGCAGTTACGGGGACAGGGCCCACAATGAGCAGTTCTTC.

This clonotype occurred a few times. The rearrangement links TRBV20-1 to TRBJ2-1, with D perhaps matching TRBD2 (6 bases). The CDR3 length is 13 residues. From germline, CDR1 is DFQATT and CDR2 SNEGSKA (reference sequence). V lost 7 bases and J 5 bases, leaving 15 bases between the germline ends. This CDR3 reads CSGPGLNNNEQFF. The CDR3 nucleotides are TGCAGTGGGCCGGGACTGAACAACAATGAGCAGTTCTTC.

The V call is TRBV7-2, the J call TRBJ2-2, with D tentatively TRBD1 (5 bases). Germline CDR1 is SGHTA and CDR2 is FQGNSA. Trimming left V 6 bases short and J 6 bases short, with 20 bases between. The CDR3 runs to 16 residues. The CDR3 is CASRPYTGLFPGELFF. CDR3 bases: TGTGCCAGCAGACCCTATACAGGCCTTTTTCCCGGGGAGCTGTTTTTT.

The chain combines TRBV7-2 with TRBJ2-3; 10 positions agree with TRBD2. V shed 4 bases and J 4 bases; nucleotides not matched to a gene: 5. The germline CDR1 and CDR2 sequences are SGHTA and FQGNSA. The CDR3 covers 15 residues. This chain's CDR3 is CASSSRAGGADTQYF. The CDR3 DNA sequence: TGTGCCAGCAGCTCCCGAGCGGGAGGGGCAGATACGCAGTATTTT.

The chain joins TRBV5-5 to TRBJ1-5; D perhaps matches TRBD1 (5 bases). V lost 4 bases and J lost 2, with 13 bases in between. Germline V gene sequence: CDR1 SGHKS, CDR2 YYEKEE (reference sequence). CDR3 size: 15 residues. The CDR3 DNA follows: TGTGCCAGCAGCGGGGACCCCCGAGGCAATCAGCCCCAGCATTTT. Protein: CASSGDPRGNQPQHF.

This chain joins TRBV4-3 and TRBJ1-4; TRBD1 might be the D (5 bases). CDR1 is LGHNA and CDR2 is YSLEER in the germline V gene. Trimming stripped 2 bases from V and 4 bases from J, with 11 bases between. The CDR3 loop spans 15 amino acids. Written as DNA, the CDR3 is TGCGCCAGCAGCCAATACAGGTTGGGTAATGAAAAACTGTTTTTT. This sequence encodes CASSQYRLGNEKLFF.

The rearrangement uses TRBV5-1 and TRBJ2-5; TRBD2 matches at 11 bases. Looked up from germline, CDR1 is SGHRS and CDR2 is YFSETQ. V was clipped by 1 base and J by 7 bases; unmatched bases: 9. This CDR3 contains 16 residues. The CDR3: CASSLPQLAGGGTQYF. CDR3 sequence (DNA): TGCGCCAGCAGCTTGCCTCAGCTAGCGGGAGGAGGGACCCAGTACTTC.

For this clonotype: This is likely an artifact of a read error, given a far larger clone one base away. The CDR3 end shows no conserved phenylalanine or tryptophan, and so a read error is likely. The CDR3 region has the DNA TGTGCCAGCAGCTTAGCGGAGACCCAGTACCTC. Amino acid sequence: CASSLAETQYL. V gene TRBV7-2 combines with J gene TRBJ2-7; no reliable D call. The J call may be mistaken, given a closer DNA end match to TRBJ2-5. There are 11 residues in the CDR3. Germline values: CDR1 SGHTA, CDR2 FQGNSA.

This clonotype appeared a few times. The chain carries TRBV3-1 and TRBJ1-1; the D is unclear. Between the trimmed V and J ends, which lost 1 base and 11 bases, there was a span of 14 bases. CDR3 length: 13 residues. Per the germline V gene, CDR1 is LGHDT and CDR2 is YNNKEL (reference sequence). The CDR3 DNA reads TGTGCCAGCAGCCAAGTCGATCAGGTGGAGGCTTTCTTT. Translated, it gives CASSQVDQVEAFF.

This clonotype occurred once. The chain has TRBV6-5 and TRBJ1-1; a weak D match, TRBD1 (5 bases). The V gene lost 7 bases and the J gene lost 10 bases, with 22 bases spanning the gap. Germline CDR1 reads MNHEY; CDR2 reads SVGAGI. This CDR3 has 14 amino acids. The CDR3 bases are TGTGCCAGCAAACACGACAGTGGGGTTGAGGGAGCTTTCTTT. Its translation: CASKHDSGVEGAFF.

The chain uses TRBV7-4 and TRBJ1-4; 7 nucleotides match TRBD1. This CDR3 spans 16 amino acids. CDR1 and CDR2 (germline): SGHVT, SQSDAQ. The junction had 7 bases not matched to a gene; V was cut back by 1 base and J by 5 bases. The CDR3 sequence is CASSLGVAGGNEKLFF. For the CDR3, the DNA is TGTGCCAGCAGCTTAGGTGTGGCAGGGGGAAATGAAAAACTGTTTTTT.

This clonotype has just a few counts. The chain is built from TRBV20-1 and TRBJ2-3; 7 nucleotides align to TRBD2. The CDR3 consists of 11 residues. Germline CDR1 is DFQATT and CDR2 is SNEGSKA (reference sequence). The V and J ends lost 8 bases and 5 bases, in that order; junction bases with no gene match: 4. The CDR3 spells CSRGRGDTQYF. CDR3 DNA sequence: TGCAGTCGTGGGAGGGGAGATACGCAGTATTTT.

V gene TRBV30 combines with J gene TRBJ2-2, with D possibly matching TRBD1 (7 bases). Germline V gives CDR1 GTSNPN, CDR2 SVGIG (reference sequence). The CDR3 consists of 12 residues. Deletions cut 3 bases from V and 6 bases from J, with 8 bases between. CDR3 sequence reads: CAWSRGAGELFF. CDR3 nucleotides: TGTGCCTGGAGCAGGGGGGCCGGGGAGCTGTTTTTT.